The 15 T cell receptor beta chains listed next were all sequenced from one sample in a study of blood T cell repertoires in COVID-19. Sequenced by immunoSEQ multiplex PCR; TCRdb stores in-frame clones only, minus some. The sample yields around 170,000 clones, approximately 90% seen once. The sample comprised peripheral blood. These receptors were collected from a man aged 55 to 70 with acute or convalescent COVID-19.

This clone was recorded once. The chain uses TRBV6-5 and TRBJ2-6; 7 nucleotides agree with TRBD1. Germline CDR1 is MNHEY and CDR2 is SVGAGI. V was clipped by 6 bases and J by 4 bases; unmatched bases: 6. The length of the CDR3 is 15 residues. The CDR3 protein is CASRVTGVGANVLTF. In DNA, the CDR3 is TGTGCCAGCAGAGTTACAGGGGTAGGGGCCAACGTCCTGACTTTC.

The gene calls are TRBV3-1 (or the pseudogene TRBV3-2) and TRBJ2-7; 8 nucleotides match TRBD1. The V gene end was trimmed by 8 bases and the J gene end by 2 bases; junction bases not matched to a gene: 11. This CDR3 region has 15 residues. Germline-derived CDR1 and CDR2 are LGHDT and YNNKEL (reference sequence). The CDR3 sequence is CASREQTGEAYEQYV. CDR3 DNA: TGTGCCAGCCGGGAACAGACAGGGGAGGCCTACGAGCAGTACGTC.

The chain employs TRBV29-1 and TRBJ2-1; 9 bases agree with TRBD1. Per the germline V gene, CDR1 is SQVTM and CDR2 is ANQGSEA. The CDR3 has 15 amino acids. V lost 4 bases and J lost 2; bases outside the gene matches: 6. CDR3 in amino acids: CSVGRTGVTYNEQFF. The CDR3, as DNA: TGCAGCGTTGGGCGGACAGGGGTGACCTACAATGAGCAGTTCTTC.

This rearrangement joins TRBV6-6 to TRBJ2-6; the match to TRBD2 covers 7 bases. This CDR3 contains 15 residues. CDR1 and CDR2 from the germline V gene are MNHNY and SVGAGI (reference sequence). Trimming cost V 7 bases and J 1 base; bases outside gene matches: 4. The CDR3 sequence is CASNTGGSGANVLTF. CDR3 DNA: TGTGCCAGCAACACCGGGGGGTCTGGGGCCAACGTCCTGACTTTC.

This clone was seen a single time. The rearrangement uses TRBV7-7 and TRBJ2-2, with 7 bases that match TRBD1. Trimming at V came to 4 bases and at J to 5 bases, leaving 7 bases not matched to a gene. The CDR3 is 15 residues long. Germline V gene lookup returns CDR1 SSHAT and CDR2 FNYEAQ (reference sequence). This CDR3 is CASSSDRVGTGELFF. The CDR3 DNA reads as TGTGCCAGCAGCTCCGACAGGGTGGGGACCGGGGAGCTGTTTTTT. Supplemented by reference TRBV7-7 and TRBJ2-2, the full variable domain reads GAGVSQSPRYKVTKRGQDVTLRCDPISSHATLYWYQQALGQGPEFLTYFNYEAQPDKSGLPSDRFSAERPEGSISTLTIQRTEQRDSAMYRCASSSDRVGTGELFFGEGSRLTVL.

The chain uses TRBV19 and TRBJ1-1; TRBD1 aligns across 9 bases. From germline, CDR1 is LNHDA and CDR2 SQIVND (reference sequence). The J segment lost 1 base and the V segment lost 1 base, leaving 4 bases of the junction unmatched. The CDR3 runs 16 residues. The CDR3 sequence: CASSIGGTGRNTEAFF. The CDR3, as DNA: TGTGCCAGTAGTATAGGGGGGACAGGGCGGAACACTGAAGCTTTCTTT.

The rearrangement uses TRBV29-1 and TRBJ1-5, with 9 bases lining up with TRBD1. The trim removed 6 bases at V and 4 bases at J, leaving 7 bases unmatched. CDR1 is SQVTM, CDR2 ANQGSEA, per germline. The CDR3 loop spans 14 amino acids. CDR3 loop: CSVAEGTGNQPQHF. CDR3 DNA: TGCAGCGTCGCTGAAGGGACAGGGAATCAGCCCCAGCATTTT.

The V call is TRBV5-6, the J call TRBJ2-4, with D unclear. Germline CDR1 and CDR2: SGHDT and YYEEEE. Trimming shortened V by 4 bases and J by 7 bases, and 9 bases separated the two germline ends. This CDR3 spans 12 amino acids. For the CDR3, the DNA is TGTGCCAGCAGCCTAGACGAGAACATTCAGTACTTC. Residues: CASSLDENIQYF.

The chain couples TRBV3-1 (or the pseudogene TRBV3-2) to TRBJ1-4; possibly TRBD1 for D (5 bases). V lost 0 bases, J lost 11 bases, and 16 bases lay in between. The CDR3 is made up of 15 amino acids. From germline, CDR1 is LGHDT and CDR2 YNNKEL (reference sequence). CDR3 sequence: CASSQDHRPYVKLFF. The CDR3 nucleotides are TGTGCCAGCAGCCAAGATCACAGGCCCTATGTGAAACTGTTTTTT.

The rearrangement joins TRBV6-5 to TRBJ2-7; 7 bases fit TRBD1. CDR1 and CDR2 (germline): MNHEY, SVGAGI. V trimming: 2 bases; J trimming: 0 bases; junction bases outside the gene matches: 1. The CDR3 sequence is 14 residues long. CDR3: CASSYDRDSYEQYF. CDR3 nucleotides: TGTGCCAGCAGTTACGACAGGGACTCCTACGAGCAGTACTTC.

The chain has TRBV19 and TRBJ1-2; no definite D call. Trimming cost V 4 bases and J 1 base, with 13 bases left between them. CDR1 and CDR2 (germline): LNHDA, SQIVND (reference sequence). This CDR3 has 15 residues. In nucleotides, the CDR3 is TGTGCCAGTAGTACTGCCGGAGGGTTTAACTATGGCTACACCTTC. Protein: CASSTAGGFNYGYTF.

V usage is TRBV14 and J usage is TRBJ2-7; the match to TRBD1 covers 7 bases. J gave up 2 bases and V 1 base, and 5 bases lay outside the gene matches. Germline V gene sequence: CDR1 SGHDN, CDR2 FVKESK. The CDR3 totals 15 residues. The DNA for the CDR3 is TGTGCCAGCAGCCAAGGAATCGGACAGGCCTACGAGCAGTACTTC. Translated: CASSQGIGQAYEQYF.

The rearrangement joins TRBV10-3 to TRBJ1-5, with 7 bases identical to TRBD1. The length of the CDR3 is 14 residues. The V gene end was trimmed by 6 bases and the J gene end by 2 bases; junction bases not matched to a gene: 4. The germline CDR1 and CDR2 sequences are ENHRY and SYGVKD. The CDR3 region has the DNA TGTGCCATCAGCGCCGACAGGGGCAATCAGCCCCAGCATTTT. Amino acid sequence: CAISADRGNQPQHF.

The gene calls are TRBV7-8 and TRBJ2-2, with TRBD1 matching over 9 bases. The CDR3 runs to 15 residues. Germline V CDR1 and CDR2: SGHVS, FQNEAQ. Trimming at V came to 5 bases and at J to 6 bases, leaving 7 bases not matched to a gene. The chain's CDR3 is CASSRDRDDPGELFF. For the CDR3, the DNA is TGTGCCAGCAGCCGGGACAGGGATGACCCCGGGGAGCTGTTTTTT.

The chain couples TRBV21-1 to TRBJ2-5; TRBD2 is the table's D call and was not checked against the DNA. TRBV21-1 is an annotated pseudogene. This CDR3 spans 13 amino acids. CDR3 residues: CASSSPGGKTQYF. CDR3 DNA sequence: TGTGCCAGCAGCAGTCCAGGAGGAAAGACCCAGTACTTC.